This paragraph reports one T cell receptor beta chain. This sample was taken from a study of glioma-infiltrating T cells after dendritic cell vaccination. About the study: Patients had newly diagnosed or recurrent glioblastoma and received dendritic cell vaccines.

This CDR3 region has 15 residues. Germline-derived CDR1 and CDR2 are LNHDA and SQIVND (reference sequence). Sequencing was performed with immunoSEQ multiplex PCR; in TCRdb, only in-frame clones are kept and a portion is missing. This sample has 95,000 to 110,000 clones, with roughly 80% found just once. This receptor was taken from a human donor with glioblastoma. The J gene is TRBJ2-5, the V gene TRBV19; 11 bases are shared with TRBD1. The J call is in doubt because the DNA end fits TRBJ2-7 better. This specimen was blood, taken before dendritic cell vaccination. The CDR3 is CASSNGGQGAYEQYF. The CDR3 bases are TGTGCCAGTAGTAATGGGGGACAGGGGGCCTACGAGCAGTACTTC.